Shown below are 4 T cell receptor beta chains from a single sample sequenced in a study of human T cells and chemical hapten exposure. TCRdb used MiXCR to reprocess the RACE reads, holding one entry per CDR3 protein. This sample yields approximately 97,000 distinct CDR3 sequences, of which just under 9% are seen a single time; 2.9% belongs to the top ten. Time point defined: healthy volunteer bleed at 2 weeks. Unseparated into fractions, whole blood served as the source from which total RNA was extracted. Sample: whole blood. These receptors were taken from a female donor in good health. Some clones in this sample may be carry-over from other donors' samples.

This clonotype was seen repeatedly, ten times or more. Here the CDR3 reads CSVAAGGDHEQFF. CDR3 DNA: TGCAGCGTGGCAGCGGGAGGGGACCATGAGCAGTTCTTC. The rearrangement uses TRBV29-1 and TRBJ2-1; the match to TRBD2 covers 10 bases. The junction had 7 bases not matched to a gene; V was cut back by 6 bases and J by 8 bases. The CDR3 consists of 13 residues. Germline V lookup: CDR1 SQVTM, CDR2 ANQGSEA.

CDR3 residues: CASSYPGLQSSYNEQFF. DNA for the CDR3: TGTGCCAGCAGTTATCCGGGACTCCAAAGCTCCTACAATGAGCAGTTCTTC. J is TRBJ2-1 and V is TRBV6-2 or TRBV6-3; a possible D gene is TRBD2 (6 bases). V lost 3 bases to trimming and J lost 0 bases, with 15 bases between them. This CDR3 has 17 residues. The germline CDR1 and CDR2 sequences are MNHEY and SVGEGT.

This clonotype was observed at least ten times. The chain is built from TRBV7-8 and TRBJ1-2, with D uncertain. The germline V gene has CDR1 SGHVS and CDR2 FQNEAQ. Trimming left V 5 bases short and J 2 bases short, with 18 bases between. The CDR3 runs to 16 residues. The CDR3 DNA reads TGTGCCAGCAGCCGCCGGAGTGGGCAGGCCAACTATGGCTACACCTTC. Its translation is CASSRRSGQANYGYTF.

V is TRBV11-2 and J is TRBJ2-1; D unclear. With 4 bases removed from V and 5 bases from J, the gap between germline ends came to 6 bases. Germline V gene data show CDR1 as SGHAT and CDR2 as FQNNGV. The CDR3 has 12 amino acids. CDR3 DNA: TGTGCCAGCAGCTACTGGGACAATGAGCAGTTCTTC. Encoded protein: CASSYWDNEQFF. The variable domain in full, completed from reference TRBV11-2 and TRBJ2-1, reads EAGVAQSPRYKIIEKRQSVAFWCNPISGHATLYWYQQILGQGPKLLIQFQNNGVVDDSQLPKDRFSAERLKGVDSTLKIQPAKLEDSAVYLCASSYWDNEQFFGPGTRLTVL.